These 9 T cell receptor beta chains were sequenced from one sample in a study of regulatory T cells in long-lasting Graves disease. Time point of the sample: newly diagnosed GD, antithyroid drugs for less than 3 months. PBMC-extracted RNA yielded the TCR library. Building the TCR beta libraries relied on iRepertoire HTBI primers, and CDR3 regions underwent Arm-PCR. Using its own MiXCR run on the multiplex PCR reads, TCRdb lists one record per CDR3 protein. Of approximately 440,000 distinct CDR3 sequences listed, about a sixth were seen once; the top ten hold more than 9%. This sample also appeared in a second study, on T cells in Graves' hyperthyroidism and ophthalmopathy.

This specimen was peripheral blood mononuclear cells (PBMCs), taken at new diagnosis, from a patient treated with antithyroid drugs. The receptor source for this set is a middle-aged man with Graves disease.

V is TRBV7-3 and J is TRBJ1-5; 8 bases map to TRBD1. The CDR3 spans 15 residues. V dropped 4 bases and J dropped 7; count of bases not matched to a gene: 9. The V gene's germline CDR1 is SGHTA and CDR2 FQGTGA. In DNA, the CDR3 is TGTGCCAGCAGCTCAGGACAGGGCCCTTGGCAGCCCCAGCATTTT. Translation: CASSSGQGPWQPQHF.

This clonotype was seen only a few times. The chain uses TRBV5-1 and TRBJ2-2; 8 bases map to TRBD1. CDR1 and CDR2 from the germline V gene are SGHRS and YFSETQ. CDR3 size: 16 residues. V lost 6 bases to trimming and J lost 4 bases; unmatched junction nucleotides: 11. DNA of the CDR3: TGCGCCAGCAATTCTCAGGGGGCTGTGAGCACCGGGGAGCTGTTTTTT. It codes for CASNSQGAVSTGELFF.

The V call is TRBV6-2 or TRBV6-3, the J call TRBJ1-2; the D gene is possibly TRBD1 (5 bases). CDR3 length: 13 residues. Trimming pared 9 bases from V and 7 bases from J, leaving 18 bases between. Per germline, CDR1 MNHEY and CDR2 SVGEGT. For the CDR3, the DNA is TGTGCCAGTAACCCCGGGGGTGCAGGTGGCTACACCTTC. This translates into CASNPGGAGGYTF.

The genes are TRBV20-1 and TRBJ2-1; 7 nucleotides match TRBD2. After removal of 3 bases from V and 2 bases from J, the junction contained 4 bases not matched to a gene. CDR3 length equals 14 residues. In germline, CDR1 is DFQATT, CDR2 SNEGSKA (reference sequence). The CDR3 reads CSARGGRTYNEQFF. CDR3 DNA: TGCAGTGCTAGGGGGGGGAGAACCTACAATGAGCAGTTCTTC.

The V gene is TRBV15, the J gene TRBJ2-2; D might be TRBD2 (5 bases). Germline CDR1 is LNHNV and CDR2 is YYDKDF (reference sequence). The V gene lost 8 bases and the J gene lost 1 base, with 8 bases spanning the gap. This CDR3 is 13 amino acids long. The CDR3 DNA reads as TGTGCCACCGCCGGGAAGAACACCGGGGAGCTGTTTTTT. Translation gives CATAGKNTGELFF. Based on the CDR3 plus reference TRBV15 and TRBJ2-2, the full variable domain is DAMVIQNPRYQVTQFGKPVTLSCSQTLNHNVMYWYQQKSSQAPKLLFHYYDKDFNNEADTPDNFQSRRPNTSFCFLDIRSPGLGDTAMYLCATAGKNTGELFFGEGSRLTVL.

This clonotype came up a few times. This chain connects TRBV28 to TRBJ2-3; D remains ambiguous. V gave up 8 bases and J gave up 2 bases, with 11 bases separating them. This CDR3 has 13 amino acids. CDR1 and CDR2 (germline): MDHEN, SYDVKM. In DNA form, the CDR3 reads TGTGCCAGCGGATCCCCGCCCACAGATACGCAGTATTTT. Protein: CASGSPPTDTQYF. The complete variable domain, with remaining parts taken from reference TRBV28 and TRBJ2-3, reads DVKVTQSSRYLVKRTGEKVFLECVQDMDHENMFWYRQDPGLGLRLIYFSYDVKMKEKGDIPEGYSVSREKKERFSLILESASTNQTSMYLCASGSPPTDTQYFGPGTRLTVL.

The chain combines TRBV10-3 with TRBJ2-3; 13 positions agree with TRBD2. This CDR3 is built from 16 residues. V lost 6 bases and J lost 2; bases outside the gene matches: 5. The germline gives CDR1 ENHRY, CDR2 SYGVKD. CDR3 nucleotide sequence: TGTGCCATCAGGGGGACTAGCGGGATATACACAGATACGCAGTATTTT. Translated, it gives CAIRGTSGIYTDTQYF.

This clonotype was counted at least ten times. This chain links TRBV11-2 with TRBJ2-7; TRBD2 might be the D (6 bases). CDR1 is SGHAT and CDR2 is FQNNGV in the germline V gene. The CDR3 is made up of 13 amino acids. V was clipped by 5 bases and J by 11 bases, with 19 bases between them. Written as DNA, the CDR3 is TGTGCCAGCAGCCCCGGGTGGTTCCCGGGGGAGTACTTC. Protein sequence: CASSPGWFPGEYF.

With regard to this clonotype: A read error is possible here, since a much larger clone lies one base away. The chain employs TRBV12-3 or TRBV12-4 and TRBJ2-1; the match to TRBD2 covers 9 bases. The CDR3 runs to 13 residues. V lost 3 bases, J lost 12 bases, and 6 bases stayed unmatched. The CDR3 region is CASSLREGIGQFF. The CDR3 region has the DNA TGTGCCAGCAGTTTGCGGGAGGGTATTGGGCAGTTCTTC.